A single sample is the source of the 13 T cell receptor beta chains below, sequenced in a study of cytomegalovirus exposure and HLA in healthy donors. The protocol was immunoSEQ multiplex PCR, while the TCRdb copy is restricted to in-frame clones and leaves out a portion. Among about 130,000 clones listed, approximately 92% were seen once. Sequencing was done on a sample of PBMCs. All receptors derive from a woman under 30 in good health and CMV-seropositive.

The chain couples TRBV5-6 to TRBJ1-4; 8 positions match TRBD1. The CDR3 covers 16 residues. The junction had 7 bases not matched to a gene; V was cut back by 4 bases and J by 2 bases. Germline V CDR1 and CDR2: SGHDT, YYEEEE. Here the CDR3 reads CASSVGQGLTNEKLFF. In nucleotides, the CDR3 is TGTGCCAGCAGCGTCGGACAGGGTTTGACTAATGAAAAACTGTTTTTT.

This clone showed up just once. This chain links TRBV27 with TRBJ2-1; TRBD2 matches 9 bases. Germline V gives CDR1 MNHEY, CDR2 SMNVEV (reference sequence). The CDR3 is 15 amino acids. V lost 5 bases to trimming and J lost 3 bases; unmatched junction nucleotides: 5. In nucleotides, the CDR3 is TGTGCCAGCAGTGTTGCGGGGGGGGACTACAATGAGCAGTTCTTC. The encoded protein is CASSVAGGDYNEQFF.

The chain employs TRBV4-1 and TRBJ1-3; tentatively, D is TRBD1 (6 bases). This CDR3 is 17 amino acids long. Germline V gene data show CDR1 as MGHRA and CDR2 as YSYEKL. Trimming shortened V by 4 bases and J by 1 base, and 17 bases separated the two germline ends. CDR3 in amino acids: CASSRIGGGRSGNTIYF. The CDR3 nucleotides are TGCGCCAGCAGCCGCATTGGGGGCGGGCGGTCTGGAAACACCATATATTTT.

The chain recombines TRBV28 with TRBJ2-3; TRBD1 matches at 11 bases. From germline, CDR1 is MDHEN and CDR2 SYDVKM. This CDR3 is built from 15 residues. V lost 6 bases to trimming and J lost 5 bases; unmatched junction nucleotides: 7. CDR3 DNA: TGTGCCAGCAGCGTTGGACAGGGGGCAGGAGATACGCAGTATTTT. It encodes CASSVGQGAGDTQYF.

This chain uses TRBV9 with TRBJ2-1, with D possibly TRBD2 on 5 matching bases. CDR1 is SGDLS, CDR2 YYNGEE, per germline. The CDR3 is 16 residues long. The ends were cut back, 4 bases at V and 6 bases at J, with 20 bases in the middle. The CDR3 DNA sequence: TGTGCCAGCAGCCCTTTTGAGGGTCGTCTAGGCAATGAGCAGTTCTTC. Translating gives CASSPFEGRLGNEQFF. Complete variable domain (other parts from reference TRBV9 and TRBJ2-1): DSGVTQTPKHLITATGQRVTLRCSPRSGDLSVYWYQQSLDQGLQFLIQYYNGEERAKGNILERFSAQQFPDLHSELNLSSLELGDSALYFCASSPFEGRLGNEQFFGPGTRLTVL.

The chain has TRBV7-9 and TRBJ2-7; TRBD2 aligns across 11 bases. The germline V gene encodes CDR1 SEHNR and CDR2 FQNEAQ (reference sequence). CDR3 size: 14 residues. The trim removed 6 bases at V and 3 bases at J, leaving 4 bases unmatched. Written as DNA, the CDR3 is TGTGCCAGCAGTCCCGGGACTAGCGGCTACGAGCAGTACTTC. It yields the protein CASSPGTSGYEQYF.

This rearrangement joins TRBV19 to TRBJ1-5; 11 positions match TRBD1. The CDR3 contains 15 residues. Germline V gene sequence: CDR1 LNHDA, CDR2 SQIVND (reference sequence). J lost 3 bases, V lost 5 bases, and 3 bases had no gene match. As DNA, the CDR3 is TGTGCCAGTAGTGAAGGACAGGGGGCCAATCAGCCCCAGCATTTT. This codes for CASSEGQGANQPQHF.

The CDR3 here is CASSQQDRNTEAFF. CDR3 DNA: TGTGCCAGCAGCCAACAGGACAGGAACACTGAAGCTTTCTTT. V and J are TRBV4-2 and TRBJ1-1, with D perhaps matching TRBD1 (6 bases). Trimming removed 2 bases from V and 1 base from J, with 8 bases in between. Germline V CDR1 and CDR2: LGHNA, YNFKEQ. The CDR3 has 14 residues.

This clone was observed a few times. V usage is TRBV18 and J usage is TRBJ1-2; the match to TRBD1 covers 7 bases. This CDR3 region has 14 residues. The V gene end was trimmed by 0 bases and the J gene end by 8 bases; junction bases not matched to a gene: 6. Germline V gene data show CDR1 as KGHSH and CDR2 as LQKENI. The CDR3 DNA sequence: TGTGCCAGCTCACCACCGGAGGGGGCTGCCGGCTACACCTTC. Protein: CASSPPEGAAGYTF.

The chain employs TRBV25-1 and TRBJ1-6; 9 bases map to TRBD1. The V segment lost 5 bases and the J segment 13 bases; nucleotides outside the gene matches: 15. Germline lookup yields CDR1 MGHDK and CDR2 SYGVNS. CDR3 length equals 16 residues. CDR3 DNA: TGTGCCAGCAGTCCACACGCGAGACAGGGGGTTCCTCCCCTCCACTTT. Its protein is CASSPHARQGVPPLHF.

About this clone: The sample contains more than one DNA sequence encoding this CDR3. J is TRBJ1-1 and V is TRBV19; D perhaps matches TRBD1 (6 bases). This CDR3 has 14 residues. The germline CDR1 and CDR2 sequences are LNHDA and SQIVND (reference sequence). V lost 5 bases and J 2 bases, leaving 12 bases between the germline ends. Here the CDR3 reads CASSSGQTNTEAFF. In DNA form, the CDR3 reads TGTGCCAGTAGTTCCGGACAGACAAACACTGAAGCTTTCTTT.

DNA for the CDR3: TGTGCCAGCAGTTTTGACAGAATGAGCTATAATTCACCCCTCCACTTT. Encoded protein: CASSFDRMSYNSPLHF. The chain couples TRBV27 to TRBJ1-6; D may be TRBD1 (5 bases). The CDR3 is made up of 16 amino acids. Per germline, CDR1 MNHEY and CDR2 SMNVEV (reference sequence). Trimming took off 3 bases at V and 3 bases at J, with 12 bases between the two ends.

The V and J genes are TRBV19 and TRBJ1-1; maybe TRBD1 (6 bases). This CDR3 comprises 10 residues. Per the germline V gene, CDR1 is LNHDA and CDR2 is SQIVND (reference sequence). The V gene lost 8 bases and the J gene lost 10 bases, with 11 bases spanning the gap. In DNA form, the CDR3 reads TGTGCCAGTGCAGGGGCAACAGCTTTCTTT. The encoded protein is CASAGATAFF.